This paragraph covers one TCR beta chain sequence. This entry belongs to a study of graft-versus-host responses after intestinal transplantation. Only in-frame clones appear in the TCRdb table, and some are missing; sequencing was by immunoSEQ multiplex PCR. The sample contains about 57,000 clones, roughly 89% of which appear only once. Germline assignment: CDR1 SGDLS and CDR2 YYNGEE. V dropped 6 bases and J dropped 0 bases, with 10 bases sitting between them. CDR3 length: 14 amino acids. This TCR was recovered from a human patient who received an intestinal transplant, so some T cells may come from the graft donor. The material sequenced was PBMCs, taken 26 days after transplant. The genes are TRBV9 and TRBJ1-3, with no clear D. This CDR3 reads CASTGRDSGNTIYF. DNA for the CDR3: TGTGCCAGCACGGGTAGAGACTCTGGAAACACCATATATTTT.